A selection of T cell receptor beta chains follows, all from one sample in a study of regulatory T cells in long-lasting Graves disease. One entry per CDR3 protein results from TCRdb running MiXCR on the multiplex PCR reads. This sample has 580,000 or so distinct CDR3 sequences; more than 15% occur once, and the top ten carry more than 10%. This sample also belongs to another study, concerning T cells in Graves' hyperthyroidism and ophthalmopathy.

The sequenced sample was peripheral blood mononuclear cells (PBMCs), obtained at new diagnosis, from a patient treated with antithyroid drugs. These receptors originate from a man younger than 30 with Graves disease. The CDR3 runs from the conserved cysteine through the conserved F or W. D genes are given only for firm matches. Some rows have no size entry. The others give once, few or many, or a class for an expanded clone.

d_gene: TRBD2; abundance: few; j_gene: TRBJ2-3; v_gene: TRBV19; CDR3aa: CASSIVGLADDTDTQYF; CDR3nt: TGTGCCAGTAGTATAGTGGGACTAGCGGACGACACAGATACGCAGTATTTT
d_gene: .; abundance: .; j_gene: TRBJ1-1; v_gene: TRBV27; CDR3aa: CASNLSGGAGTEAFF; CDR3nt: TGTGCCAGCAACCTCTCCGGGGGGGCGGGAACTGAAGCTTTCTTT
d_gene: .; abundance: .; j_gene: TRBJ2-1; v_gene: TRBV14; CDR3aa: CASSQDGGSSYNEQFF; CDR3nt: TGTGCCAGCAGCCAAGATGGCGGCAGCTCCTACAATGAGCAGTTCTTC
d_gene: TRBD1; abundance: .; j_gene: TRBJ2-2; v_gene: TRBV6-2/TRBV6-3; CDR3aa: CASSYSDRVNIGELFF; CDR3nt: TGTGCCAGCAGTTACTCCGACAGGGTTAATATCGGGGAGCTGTTTTTT
d_gene: TRBD1; abundance: .; j_gene: TRBJ2-4; v_gene: TRBV5-1; CDR3aa: CASSGQGALYF; CDR3nt: TGCGCCAGCAGCGGACAGGGGGCCCTGTACTTC
d_gene: TRBD2; abundance: few; j_gene: TRBJ2-1; v_gene: TRBV6-4; CDR3aa: CASSEVAGEGNEQFF; CDR3nt: TGTGCCAGCAGTGAGGTAGCGGGAGAGGGCAATGAGCAGTTCTTC
d_gene: TRBD1; abundance: many; j_gene: TRBJ1-1; v_gene: TRBV5-1; CDR3aa: CASSWGQGRTEAFF; CDR3nt: TGCGCCAGCAGCTGGGGACAGGGTCGGACTGAAGCTTTCTTT
d_gene: .; abundance: many; j_gene: TRBJ2-4; v_gene: TRBV11-2; CDR3aa: CASSSRIGAIDIQYF; CDR3nt: TGTGCCAGCAGCTCGAGAATAGGGGCGATAGACATTCAGTACTTC
d_gene: .; abundance: many; j_gene: TRBJ1-1; v_gene: TRBV20-1; CDR3aa: CSAIREPQFGTEAFF; CDR3nt: TGCAGTGCTATAAGGGAACCCCAATTTGGCACTGAAGCTTTCTTT
d_gene: .; abundance: many; j_gene: TRBJ2-1; v_gene: TRBV12-3/TRBV12-4; CDR3aa: CASRSLDWSNEQFF; CDR3nt: TGTGCCAGCAGGTCCCTGGACTGGAGCAATGAGCAGTTCTTC
d_gene: TRBD2; abundance: many; j_gene: TRBJ2-1; v_gene: TRBV5-1; CDR3aa: CASSLGTSPLHNEQFF; CDR3nt: TGCGCCAGCAGCCTTGGGACTAGCCCTCTACACAATGAGCAGTTCTTC
d_gene: TRBD1; abundance: .; j_gene: TRBJ2-5; v_gene: TRBV6-9; CDR3aa: CASSSPHRGQETQYF; CDR3nt: TGTGCCAGCAGTTCCCCCCACAGGGGCCAAGAGACCCAGTACTTC
d_gene: .; abundance: many; j_gene: TRBJ1-1; v_gene: TRBV3-1; CDR3aa: CASSQDTISTEAFF; CDR3nt: TGTGCCAGCAGCCAAGATACCATTTCGACTGAAGCTTTCTTT
d_gene: .; abundance: many; j_gene: TRBJ1-1; v_gene: TRBV20-1; CDR3aa: CSAPRGMDTEAFF; CDR3nt: TGCAGTGCTCCCAGGGGAATGGACACTGAAGCTTTCTTT
d_gene: .; abundance: many; j_gene: TRBJ1-1; v_gene: TRBV20-1; CDR3aa: CSARDLRGSTEAFF; CDR3nt: TGCAGTGCTAGAGACCTCAGGGGAAGCACTGAAGCTTTCTTT